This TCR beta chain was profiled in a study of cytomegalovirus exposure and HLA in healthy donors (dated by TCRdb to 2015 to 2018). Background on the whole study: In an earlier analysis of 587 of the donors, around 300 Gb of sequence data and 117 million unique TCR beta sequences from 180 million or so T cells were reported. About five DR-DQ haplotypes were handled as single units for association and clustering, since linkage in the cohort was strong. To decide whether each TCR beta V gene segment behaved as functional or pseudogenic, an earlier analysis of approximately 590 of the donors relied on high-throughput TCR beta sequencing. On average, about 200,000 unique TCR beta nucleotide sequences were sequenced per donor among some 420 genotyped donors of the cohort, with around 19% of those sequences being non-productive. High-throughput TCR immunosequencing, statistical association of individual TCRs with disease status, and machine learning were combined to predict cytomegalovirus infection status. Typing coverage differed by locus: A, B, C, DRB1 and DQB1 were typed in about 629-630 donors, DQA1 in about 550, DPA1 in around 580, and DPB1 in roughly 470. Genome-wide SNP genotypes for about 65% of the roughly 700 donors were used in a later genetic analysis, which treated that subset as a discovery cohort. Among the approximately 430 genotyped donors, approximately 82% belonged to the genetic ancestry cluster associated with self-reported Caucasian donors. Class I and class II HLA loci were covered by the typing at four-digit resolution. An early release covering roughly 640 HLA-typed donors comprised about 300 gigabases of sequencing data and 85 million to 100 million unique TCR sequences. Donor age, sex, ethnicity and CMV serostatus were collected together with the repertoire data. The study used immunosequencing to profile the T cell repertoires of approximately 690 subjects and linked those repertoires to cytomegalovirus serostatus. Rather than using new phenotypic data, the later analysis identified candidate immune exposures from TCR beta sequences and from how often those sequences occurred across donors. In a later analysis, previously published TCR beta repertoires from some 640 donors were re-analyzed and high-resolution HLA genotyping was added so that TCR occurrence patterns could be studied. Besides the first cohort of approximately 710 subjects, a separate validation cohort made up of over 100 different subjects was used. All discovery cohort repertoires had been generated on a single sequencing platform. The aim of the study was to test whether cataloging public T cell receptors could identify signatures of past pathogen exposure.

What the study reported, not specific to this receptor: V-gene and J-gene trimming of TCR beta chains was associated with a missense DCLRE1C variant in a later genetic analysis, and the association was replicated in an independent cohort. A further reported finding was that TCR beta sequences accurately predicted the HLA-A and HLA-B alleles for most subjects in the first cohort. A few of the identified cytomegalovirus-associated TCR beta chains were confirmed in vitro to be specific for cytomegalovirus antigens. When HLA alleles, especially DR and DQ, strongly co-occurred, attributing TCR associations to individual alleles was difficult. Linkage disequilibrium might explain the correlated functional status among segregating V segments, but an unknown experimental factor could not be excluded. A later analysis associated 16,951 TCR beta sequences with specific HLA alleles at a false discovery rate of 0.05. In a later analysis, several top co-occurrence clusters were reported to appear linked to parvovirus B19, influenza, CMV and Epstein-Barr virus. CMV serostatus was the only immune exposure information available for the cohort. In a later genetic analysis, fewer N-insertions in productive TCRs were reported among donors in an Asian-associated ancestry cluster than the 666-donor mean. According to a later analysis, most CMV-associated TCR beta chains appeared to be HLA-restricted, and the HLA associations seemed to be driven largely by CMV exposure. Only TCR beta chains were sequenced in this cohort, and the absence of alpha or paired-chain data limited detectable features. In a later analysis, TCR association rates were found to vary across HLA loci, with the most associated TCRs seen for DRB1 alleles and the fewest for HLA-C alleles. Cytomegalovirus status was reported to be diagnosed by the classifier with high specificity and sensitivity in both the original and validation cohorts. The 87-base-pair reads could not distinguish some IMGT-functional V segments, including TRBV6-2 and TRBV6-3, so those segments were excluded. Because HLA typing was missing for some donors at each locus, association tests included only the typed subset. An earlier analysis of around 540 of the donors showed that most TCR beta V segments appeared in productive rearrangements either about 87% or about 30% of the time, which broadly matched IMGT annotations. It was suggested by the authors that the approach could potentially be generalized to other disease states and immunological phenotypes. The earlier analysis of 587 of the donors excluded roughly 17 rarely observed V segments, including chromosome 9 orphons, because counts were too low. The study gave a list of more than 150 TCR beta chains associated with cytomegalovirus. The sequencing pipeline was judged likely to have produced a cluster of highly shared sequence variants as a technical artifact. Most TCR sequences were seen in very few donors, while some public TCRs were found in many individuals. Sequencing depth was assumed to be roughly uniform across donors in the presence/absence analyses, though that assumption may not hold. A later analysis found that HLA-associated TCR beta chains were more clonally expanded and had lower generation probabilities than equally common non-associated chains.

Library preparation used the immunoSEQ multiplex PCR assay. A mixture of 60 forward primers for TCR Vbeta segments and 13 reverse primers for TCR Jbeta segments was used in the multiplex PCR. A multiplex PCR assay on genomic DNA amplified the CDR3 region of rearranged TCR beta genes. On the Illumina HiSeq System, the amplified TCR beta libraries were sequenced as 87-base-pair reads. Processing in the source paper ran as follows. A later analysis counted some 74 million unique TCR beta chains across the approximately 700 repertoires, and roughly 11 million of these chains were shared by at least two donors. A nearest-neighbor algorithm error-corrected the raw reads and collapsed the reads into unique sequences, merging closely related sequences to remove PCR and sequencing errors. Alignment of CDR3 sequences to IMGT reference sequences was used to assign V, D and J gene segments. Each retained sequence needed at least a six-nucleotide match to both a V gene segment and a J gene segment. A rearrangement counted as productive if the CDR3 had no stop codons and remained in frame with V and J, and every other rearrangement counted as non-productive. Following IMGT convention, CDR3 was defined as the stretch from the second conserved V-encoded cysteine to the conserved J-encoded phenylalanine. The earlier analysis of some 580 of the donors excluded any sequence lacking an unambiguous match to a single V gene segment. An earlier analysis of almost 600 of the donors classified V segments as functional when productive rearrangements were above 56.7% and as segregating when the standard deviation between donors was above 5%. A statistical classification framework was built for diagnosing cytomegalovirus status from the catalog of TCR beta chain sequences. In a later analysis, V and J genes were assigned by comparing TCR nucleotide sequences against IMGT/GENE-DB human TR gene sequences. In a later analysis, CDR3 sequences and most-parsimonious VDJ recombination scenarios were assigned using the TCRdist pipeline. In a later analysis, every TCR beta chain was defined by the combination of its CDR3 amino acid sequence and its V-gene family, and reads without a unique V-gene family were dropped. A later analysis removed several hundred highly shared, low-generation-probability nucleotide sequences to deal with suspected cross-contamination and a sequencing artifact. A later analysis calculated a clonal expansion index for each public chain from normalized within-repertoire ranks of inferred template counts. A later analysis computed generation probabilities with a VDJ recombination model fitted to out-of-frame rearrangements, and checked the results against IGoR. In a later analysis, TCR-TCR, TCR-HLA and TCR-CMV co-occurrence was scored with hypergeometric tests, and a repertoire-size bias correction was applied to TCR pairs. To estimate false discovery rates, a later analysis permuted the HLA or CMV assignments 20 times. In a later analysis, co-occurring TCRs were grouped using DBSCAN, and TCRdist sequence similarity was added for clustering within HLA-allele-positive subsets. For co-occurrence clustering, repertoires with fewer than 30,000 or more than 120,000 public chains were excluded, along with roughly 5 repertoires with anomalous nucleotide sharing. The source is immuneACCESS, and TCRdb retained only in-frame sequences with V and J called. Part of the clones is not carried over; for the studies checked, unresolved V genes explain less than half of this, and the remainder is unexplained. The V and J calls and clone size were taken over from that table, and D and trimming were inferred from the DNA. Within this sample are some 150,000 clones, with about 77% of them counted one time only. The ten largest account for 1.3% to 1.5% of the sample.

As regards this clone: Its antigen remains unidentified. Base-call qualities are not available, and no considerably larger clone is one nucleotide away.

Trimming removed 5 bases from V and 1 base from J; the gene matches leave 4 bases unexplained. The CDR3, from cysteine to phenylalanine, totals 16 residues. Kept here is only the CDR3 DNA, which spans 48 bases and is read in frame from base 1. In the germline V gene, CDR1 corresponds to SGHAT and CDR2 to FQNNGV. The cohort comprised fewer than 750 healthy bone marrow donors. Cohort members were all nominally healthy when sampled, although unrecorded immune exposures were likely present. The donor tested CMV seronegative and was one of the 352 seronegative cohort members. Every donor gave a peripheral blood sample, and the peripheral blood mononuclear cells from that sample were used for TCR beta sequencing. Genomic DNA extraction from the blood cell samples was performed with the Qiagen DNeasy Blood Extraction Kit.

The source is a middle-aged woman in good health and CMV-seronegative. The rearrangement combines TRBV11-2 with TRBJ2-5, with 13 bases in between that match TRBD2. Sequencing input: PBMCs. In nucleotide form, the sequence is TGTGCCAGCAGCCCCGGGACTAGCGGGATCCAAGAGACCCAGTACTTC. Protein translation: CASSPGTSGIQETQYF.